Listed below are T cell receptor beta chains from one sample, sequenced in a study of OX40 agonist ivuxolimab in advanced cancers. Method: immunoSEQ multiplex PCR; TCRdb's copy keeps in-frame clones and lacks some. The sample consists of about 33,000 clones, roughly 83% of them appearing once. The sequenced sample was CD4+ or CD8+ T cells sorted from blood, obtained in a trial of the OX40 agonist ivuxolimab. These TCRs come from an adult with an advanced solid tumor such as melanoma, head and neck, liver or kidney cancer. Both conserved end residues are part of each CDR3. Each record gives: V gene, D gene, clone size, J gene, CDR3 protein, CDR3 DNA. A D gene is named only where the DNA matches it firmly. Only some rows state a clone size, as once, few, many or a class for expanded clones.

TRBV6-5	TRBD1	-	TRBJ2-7	CASSYLGQAYEQYF	TGTGCCAGCAGTTACCTCGGACAGGCCTACGAGCAGTACTTC
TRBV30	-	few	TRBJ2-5	CAWSPTDVLETQYF	TGTGCCTGGAGTCCTACAGACGTTTTAGAGACCCAGTACTTC
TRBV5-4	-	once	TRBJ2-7	CASSPTPGSYEQYF	TGTGCCAGCAGCCCGACCCCGGGCTCCTACGAGCAGTACTTC
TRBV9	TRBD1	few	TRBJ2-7	CASSVSGQDYEQYF	TGTGCCAGCAGCGTATCAGGACAGGACTACGAGCAGTACTTC
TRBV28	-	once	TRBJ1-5	CASSGGIGSNQPQHF	TGTGCCAGCAGTGGGGGCATAGGGAGCAATCAGCCCCAGCATTTT
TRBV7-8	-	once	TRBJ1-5	CASSPFGGRVSQPQHF	TGTGCCAGCAGCCCATTCGGGGGGCGAGTTTCTCAGCCCCAGCATTTT
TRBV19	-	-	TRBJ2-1	CASSIGLASYNEQFF	TGTGCCAGTAGTATAGGTCTAGCGAGCTACAATGAGCAGTTCTTC
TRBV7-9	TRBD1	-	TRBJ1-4	CASRNTGGAGNEKLFF	TGTGCCAGCAGGAACACAGGGGGCGCGGGTAATGAAAAACTGTTTTTT
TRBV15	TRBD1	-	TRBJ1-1	CATSRDRGWGTEAFF	TGTGCCACCAGCAGGGACAGGGGGTGGGGCACTGAAGCTTTCTTT
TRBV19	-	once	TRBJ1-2	CASSISAAANYGYTF	TGTGCCAGTAGTATCTCGGCAGCAGCTAACTATGGCTACACCTTC
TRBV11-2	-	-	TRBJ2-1	CASSPLALSYNEQFF	TGTGCCAGCAGCCCTCTAGCGCTCTCCTACAATGAGCAGTTCTTC
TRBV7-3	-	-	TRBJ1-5	CASSSTDRSNQPQHF	TGTGCCAGCAGCTCGACGGACAGAAGCAATCAGCCCCAGCATTTT
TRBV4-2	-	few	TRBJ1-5	CASSQGSENQPQHF	TGTGCCAGCAGCCAAGGATCAGAGAATCAGCCCCAGCATTTT
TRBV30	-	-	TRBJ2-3	CAWSVLGALDTQYF	TGTGCCTGGAGTGTACTGGGGGCCTTGGATACGCAGTATTTT
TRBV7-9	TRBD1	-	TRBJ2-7	CASRGTGKNEQYF	TGTGCCAGCAGGGGGACAGGGAAGAACGAGCAGTACTTC
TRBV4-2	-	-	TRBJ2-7	CASSPGQNSYEQYF	TGTGCCAGCAGCCCCGGACAGAACTCCTACGAGCAGTACTTC
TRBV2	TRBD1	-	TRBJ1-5	CASSSLTGFSNQPQHF	TGTGCCAGCAGTTCCTTGACAGGGTTTAGCAATCAGCCCCAGCATTTT
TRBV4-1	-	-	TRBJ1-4	CASSQDLQGREKLFF	TGCGCCAGCAGCCAAGATCTTCAGGGTCGAGAAAAACTGTTTTTT
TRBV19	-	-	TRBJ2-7	CASSIKWGGQTEQYF	TGTGCCAGTAGTATAAAATGGGGCGGACAAACCGAGCAGTACTTC
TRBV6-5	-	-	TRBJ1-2	CASIPNEYDGYTF	TGTGCCAGCATCCCGAACGAGTACGATGGCTACACCTTC
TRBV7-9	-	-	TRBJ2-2	CASSSKQAGNTGELFF	TGTGCCAGCAGCTCAAAGCAGGCAGGGAACACCGGGGAGCTGTTTTTT
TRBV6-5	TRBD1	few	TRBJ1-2	CASGTGGLRGYTF	TGTGCCAGCGGTACAGGGGGCTTAAGGGGCTACACCTTC
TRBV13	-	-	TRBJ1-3	CASSGNPRNTIYF	TGTGCCAGCAGCGGCAACCCTCGGAACACCATATATTTT
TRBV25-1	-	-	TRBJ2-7	CASSESDFYEQYF	TGTGCCAGCAGTGAATCGGATTTTTACGAGCAGTACTTC
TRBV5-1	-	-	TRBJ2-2	CASSLEGELFF	TGCGCCAGCAGCCTGGAGGGGGAGCTGTTTTTT
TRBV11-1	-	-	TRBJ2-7	CASSARGNWYEQYF	TGTGCCAGCAGCGCCCGGGGGAATTGGTACGAGCAGTACTTC
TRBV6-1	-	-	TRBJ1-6	CASSPPLHF	TGTGCCAGCTCGCCACCCCTCCACTTT
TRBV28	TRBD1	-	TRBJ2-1	CASRDGTGGFEQFF	TGTGCCAGCAGAGATGGGACAGGGGGCTTTGAGCAGTTCTTC
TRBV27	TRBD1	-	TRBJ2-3	CASSATGVRTDTQYF	TGTGCCAGCAGTGCGACAGGGGTACGCACAGATACGCAGTATTTT
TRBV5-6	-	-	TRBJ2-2	CASSSGPNTGELFF	TGTGCCAGCAGCTCGGGTCCGAACACCGGGGAGCTGTTTTTT
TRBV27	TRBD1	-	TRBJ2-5	CASSSNRGRRETQYF	TGTGCCAGCAGTTCAAACAGGGGGCGCCGAGAGACCCAGTACTTC
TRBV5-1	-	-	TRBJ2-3	CASRTQAAQYTDTQYF	TGCGCCAGCAGAACCCAAGCGGCCCAATACACAGATACGCAGTATTTT
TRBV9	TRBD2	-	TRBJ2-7	CASSPGEGNYEQYF	TGTGCCAGCAGCCCCGGGGAGGGTAACTACGAGCAGTACTTC
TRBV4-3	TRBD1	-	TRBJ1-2	CASSQEWTGSNYGYTF	TGCGCCAGCAGCCAAGAGTGGACAGGTAGTAACTATGGCTACACCTTC
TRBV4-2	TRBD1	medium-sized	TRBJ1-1	CASSPRDRGGGEAFF	TGTGCCAGCAGCCCCCGGGACAGGGGAGGGGGTGAAGCTTTCTTT
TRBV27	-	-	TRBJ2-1	CASSLSGNYNEQFF	TGTGCCAGCAGTTTATCGGGCAATTACAATGAGCAGTTCTTC
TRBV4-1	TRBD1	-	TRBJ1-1	CASSQKTRTGGTTEAFF	TGCGCCAGCAGCCAAAAAACCCGAACAGGGGGAACCACTGAAGCTTTCTTT
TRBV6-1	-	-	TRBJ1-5	CASSERQFNQPQHF	TGTGCCAGCAGTGAACGACAGTTCAATCAGCCCCAGCATTTT
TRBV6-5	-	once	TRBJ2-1	CASTPQGSYNEQFF	TGTGCCAGCACCCCGCAAGGCTCCTACAATGAGCAGTTCTTC
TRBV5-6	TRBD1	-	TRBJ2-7	CASSPPDRRYYEQYF	TGTGCCAGCAGCCCTCCGGACAGGCGGTATTACGAGCAGTACTTC